The 20 T cell receptor beta chains in this list originate from one sample, sequenced in a study of shared clonotypes between healthy human individuals. Some clones are missing from TCRdb's copy, which holds only in-frame ones; the method was immunoSEQ multiplex PCR. Of nearly 1 million clones in the sample, around three quarters were seen once. The sample comprised memory CD4+ T cells sorted from blood. Subset in this sample: CD45RA-negative fraction. These TCRs come from a man between 18 and 35 years old in good health.

There are a few counts of this clone. The chain combines TRBV29-1 with TRBJ2-2; no definite D call. Germline V CDR1 and CDR2: SQVTM, ANQGSEA. CDR3 length equals 12 residues. V lost 7 bases to trimming and J lost 6 bases, with 12 bases between them. The CDR3 DNA reads as TGCAGCGGGCGATTTAAGCCCGGGGAGCTGTTTTTT. Translating gives CSGRFKPGELFF.

This clone showed up just a few times. V gene TRBV30 combines with J gene TRBJ2-3; D is uncertain. Trimming pared 2 bases from V and 2 bases from J, leaving 11 bases between. The CDR3 has 14 residues. Per the germline V gene, CDR1 is GTSNPN and CDR2 is SVGIG (reference sequence). CDR3 DNA sequence: TGTGCCTGGAGTCGTGGCTGGAACACAGATACGCAGTATTTT. This sequence encodes CAWSRGWNTDTQYF. The full variable domain, with the rest looked up from reference TRBV30 and TRBJ2-3, is SQTIHQWPATLVQPVGSPLSLECTVEGTSNPNLYWYRQAAGRGLQLLFYSVGIGQISSEVPQNLSASRPQDRQFILSSKKLLLSDSGFYLCAWSRGWNTDTQYFGPGTRLTVL.

This chain joins TRBV5-1 and TRBJ2-1, with TRBD2 matching over 12 bases. CDR1 is SGHRS, CDR2 YFSETQ, per germline. Trimming cost V 4 bases and J 6 bases; bases outside gene matches: 8. CDR3 length: 16 residues. The CDR3 loop reads CASSRVGLAGSNEQFF. CDR3 DNA: TGCGCCAGCAGCCGCGTTGGACTAGCGGGGTCCAATGAGCAGTTCTTC.

This clone has just a few counts. The gene calls are TRBV10-3 and TRBJ2-7, with TRBD2 identical over 9 bases. The CDR3 totals 13 residues. Germline values: CDR1 ENHRY, CDR2 SYGVKD. The junction had 2 bases not matched to a gene; V was cut back by 8 bases and J by 0 bases. CDR3 nucleotides: TGTGCCATCGGGACTAGCTCCTCCTACGAGCAGTACTTC. Translating it yields CAIGTSSSYEQYF.

J is TRBJ2-5 and V is TRBV7-8, with 11 bases aligning to TRBD2. Germline-derived CDR1 and CDR2 are SGHVS and FQNEAQ. Germline trimming cut 1 base from V and 5 bases from J; bases unmatched to any gene: 9. The CDR3 has 17 amino acids. CDR3 protein: CASSLGYSGGAYETQYF. Here the CDR3 DNA reads TGTGCCAGCAGCTTAGGGTATAGCGGGGGGGCCTATGAGACCCAGTACTTC.

This rearrangement joins TRBV6-1 to TRBJ2-7; D gene ambiguous. Trimming shortened V by 0 bases and J by 0 bases, and 9 bases separated the two germline ends. Germline CDR1 is MNHNS and CDR2 is SASEGT. CDR3 length: 15 residues. The CDR3 sequence is CASSEATISSYEQYF. As DNA, the CDR3 is TGTGCCAGCAGTGAAGCAACTATAAGCTCCTACGAGCAGTACTTC.

This clone was seen a handful of times. V and J are TRBV27 and TRBJ1-2; D is possibly TRBD1 (5 bases). Germline CDR1 MNHEY, CDR2 SMNVEV (reference sequence). Trimming took off 5 bases at V and 6 bases at J, with 25 bases between the two ends. The length of the CDR3 is 17 residues. Here the CDR3 reads CASSRSSRQGGWDGYTF. CDR3 sequence (DNA): TGTGCCAGCAGTCGTTCGTCTCGGCAGGGAGGCTGGGATGGCTACACCTTC.

The chain is built from TRBV30 and TRBJ2-1, with 11 bases lining up with TRBD2. The V gene end was trimmed by 7 bases and the J gene end by 6 bases; junction bases not matched to a gene: 8. Germline loops: CDR1 GTSNPN, CDR2 SVGIG (reference sequence). CDR3 size: 14 residues. CDR3 sequence (DNA): TGTGCCTCCCAGACTAGCGGGGTCCCCAATGAGCAGTTCTTC. Amino acid sequence: CASQTSGVPNEQFF.

The rearrangement uses TRBV6-5 and TRBJ2-7; TRBD1 is a possible D gene (6 bases). Trimming left V 5 bases short and J 6 bases short, with 14 bases between. CDR1 and CDR2 from the germline V gene are MNHEY and SVGAGI. The CDR3 is 13 amino acids. CDR3 sequence reads: CASSLGHPSEQYF. The DNA for the CDR3 is TGTGCCAGCAGTCTGGGACACCCCTCCGAGCAGTACTTC.

This clone was detected only a few times. This chain uses TRBV11-3 with TRBJ2-3; no reliable D call. V was clipped by 0 bases and J by 1 base, with 2 bases between them. The CDR3 is 13 residues long. Germline values: CDR1 SGHNT, CDR2 YENEEA. The CDR3, as DNA: TGTGCCAGCAGCTTAGATGGCACAGATACGCAGTATTTT. Translated: CASSLDGTDTQYF.

The rearrangement links TRBV6-6 to TRBJ2-1, with 8 bases identical to TRBD1. V shed 4 bases and J 5 bases; nucleotides not matched to a gene: 7. The CDR3 is made up of 15 amino acids. Germline V lookup: CDR1 MNHNY, CDR2 SVGAGI (reference sequence). The CDR3 loop is CASSSGQVIHNEQFF. CDR3 nucleotides: TGTGCCAGCAGTTCGGGACAGGTAATCCACAATGAGCAGTTCTTC.

The CDR3 coding sequence is TGTGCCAGCAGCCGGGAGGGGTCGAACCAAGAGACCCAGTACTTC. Residues: CASSREGSNQETQYF. The chain couples TRBV5-8 to TRBJ2-5; 8 bases are shared with TRBD2. CDR1 is SGHTS, CDR2 YDEGEE, per germline. V shed 4 bases and J 0 bases; nucleotides not matched to a gene: 5. This CDR3 region has 15 residues.

The chain joins TRBV7-2 to TRBJ2-5; D is perhaps TRBD2 (6 bases). There are 15 residues in the CDR3. Per the germline V gene, CDR1 is SGHTA and CDR2 is FQGNSA. V was trimmed by 2 bases and J by 6 bases, leaving 16 bases between them. The CDR3 region has the DNA TGTGCCAGCAGCTTACAGCGGGCCGATGGGAAGACCCAGTACTTC. It codes for CASSLQRADGKTQYF.

This clone was seen once. The chain has TRBV5-6 and TRBJ1-2; 10 bases match TRBD1. The CDR3 runs 17 residues. CDR1 and CDR2 (germline): SGHDT, YYEEEE. Trimming at V came to 4 bases and at J to 7 bases, leaving 16 bases not matched to a gene. CDR3 in DNA: TGTGCCAGCAGCGCCGGGACAGGGGCACGGTTGAAAGGTGGCTACACCTTC. As protein: CASSAGTGARLKGGYTF. Full variable domain (missing parts from reference TRBV5-6 and TRBJ1-2): DAGVTQSPTHLIKTRGQQVTLRCSPKSGHDTVSWYQQALGQGPQFIFQYYEEEERQRGNFPDRFSGHQFPNYSSELNVNALLLGDSALYLCASSAGTGARLKGGYTFGSGTRLTVV.

The gene calls are TRBV2 and TRBJ2-3; 11 bases are shared with TRBD2. The ends lost 6 bases at V and 3 bases at J; junction bases unmatched: 14. The CDR3 loop spans 18 amino acids. CDR1 and CDR2 (germline): SNHLY, FYNNEI. The CDR3 region is CASRRGQSGTSGTDTQYF. CDR3 coding DNA: TGTGCCAGCAGAAGGGGACAGAGTGGGACTAGCGGTACAGATACGCAGTATTTT.

The chain has TRBV12-5 and TRBJ1-5, with 11 positions matching TRBD1. This CDR3 is built from 14 residues. V lost 6 bases and J lost 7; bases outside the gene matches: 5. Looked up from germline, CDR1 is LGHNT and CDR2 is FRNRAP. The CDR3 here is CASGGQGEDQPQHF. CDR3 in DNA: TGTGCTAGTGGGGGACAGGGGGAGGACCAGCCCCAGCATTTT.

The V call is TRBV7-2, the J call TRBJ2-5; 10 nucleotides match TRBD2. The ends lost 7 bases at V and 5 bases at J; junction bases unmatched: 7. Germline loops: CDR1 SGHTA, CDR2 FQGNSA. The CDR3 extends over 14 amino acids. The CDR3 spells CASNPSGGGETQYF. The DNA for the CDR3 is TGTGCCAGCAATCCTAGCGGGGGTGGGGAGACCCAGTACTTC.

The V gene is TRBV18, the J gene TRBJ1-4, with D possibly being TRBD1 (5 bases). From germline, CDR1 is KGHSH and CDR2 LQKENI. This CDR3 comprises 17 residues. V dropped 1 base and J dropped 3 bases, with 15 bases sitting between them. The CDR3 sequence: CASSPLEGPAANEKLFF. The DNA of the CDR3 is TGTGCCAGCTCACCACTAGAGGGGCCCGCCGCTAATGAAAAACTGTTTTTT.

This clone was recorded many times. The chain is built from TRBV2 and TRBJ1-3; D is unclear. Per germline, CDR1 SNHLY and CDR2 FYNNEI. The V end was cut by 5 bases, the J end by 1 base, with 9 bases between. The CDR3 sequence is 14 residues long. For the CDR3, the DNA is TGTGCCAGCAGTTTTCAGCAGTCTGGAAACACCATATATTTT. It is translated as CASSFQQSGNTIYF.

The chain employs TRBV11-2 and TRBJ1-1; D perhaps matches TRBD1 (6 bases). This CDR3 spans 14 amino acids. Germline V gene lookup returns CDR1 SGHAT and CDR2 FQNNGV. V shed 3 bases and J shed 1 base, with 9 bases lying between them. CDR3 amino acids: CASSLLQGNTEAFF. The CDR3 region has the DNA TGTGCCAGCAGCTTGTTACAGGGGAACACTGAAGCTTTCTTT.